Listed here are 22 T cell receptor beta chains from one sample, sequenced in a study of blood T cell repertoires in COVID-19. Produced via immunoSEQ multiplex PCR; TCRdb's table is partial and in-frame only. Counted here are fewer than 85,000 clones, roughly 80% occurring once; the ten biggest clones make up 15% to 20%. Sequenced sample: peripheral blood. These receptors all stem from a woman aged 55-70 years with acute or convalescent COVID-19.

This clone occurred once. The genes are TRBV6-5 and TRBJ2-7; 10 bases align to TRBD1. The CDR3 covers 15 residues. V lost 6 bases, J lost 2 bases, and 7 bases stayed unmatched. Germline V gene lookup returns CDR1 MNHEY and CDR2 SVGAGI. Here the CDR3 DNA reads TGTGCCAGCAGCTCGGACAGGGGGGGGACCTACGAGCAGTACGTC. This translates into CASSSDRGGTYEQYV.

This clone was seen only once. The chain carries TRBV2 and TRBJ1-4, with 11 bases identical to TRBD1. The CDR3 is 16 amino acids. The V gene's germline CDR1 is SNHLY and CDR2 FYNNEI. V lost 7 bases, J lost 4 bases, and 8 bases stayed unmatched. In DNA form, the CDR3 reads TGTGCCAGCACTTGGACAGGGGGCCCTATTAATGAAAAACTGTTTTTT. This translates into CASTWTGGPINEKLFF. Supplemented by reference TRBV2 and TRBJ1-4, the full variable domain reads EPEVTQTPSHQVTQMGQEVILRCVPISNHLYFYWYRQILGQKVEFLVSFYNNEISEKSEIFDDQFSVERPDGSNFTLKIRSTKLEDSAMYFCASTWTGGPINEKLFFGSGTQLSVL.

This rearrangement joins TRBV7-2 to TRBJ1-6, with 7 bases identical to TRBD1. The CDR3 has 17 residues. In germline, CDR1 is SGHTA, CDR2 FQGNSA. The trim removed 4 bases at V and 7 bases at J, leaving 13 bases unmatched. CDR3 sequence reads: CASSSSPRGRRNSPLHF. The DNA for the CDR3 is TGTGCCAGCAGCTCCTCCCCTAGGGGGCGACGGAATTCACCCCTCCACTTT.

The V call is TRBV27, the J call TRBJ1-5; possibly TRBD1 for D (5 bases). V lost 3 bases and J 9 bases, leaving 12 bases between the germline ends. Germline CDR1 and CDR2: MNHEY and SMNVEV (reference sequence). There are 13 residues in the CDR3. The CDR3 reads CASSLGGVGPQHF. CDR3 DNA: TGTGCCAGCAGTTTGGGGGGGGTCGGGCCCCAGCATTTT.

The V call is TRBV2, the J call TRBJ2-1; tentative D call: TRBD2 (5 bases). Trimming shortened V by 7 bases and J by 2 bases, and 12 bases separated the two germline ends. Germline CDR1 and CDR2: SNHLY and FYNNEI. This CDR3 is 14 amino acids long. CDR3 amino acids: CASIRGSPYNEQFF. The CDR3 DNA reads TGTGCCAGCATTCGTGGGAGTCCCTACAATGAGCAGTTCTTC.

This rearrangement joins TRBV7-9 to TRBJ1-2; D is perhaps TRBD1 (5 bases). This CDR3 has 13 residues. The V and J ends lost 6 bases and 8 bases respectively, with 16 bases between them. Looked up from germline, CDR1 is SEHNR and CDR2 is FQNEAQ (reference sequence). CDR3 sequence (DNA): TGTGCCAGCAGTTCCGGGGGTGCGAAAGGCTACACCTTC. As protein: CASSSGGAKGYTF.

This clone was detected only once. J is TRBJ2-7 and V is TRBV27; D is unresolved. Trimming removed 4 bases at V and 3 bases at J, with 13 bases between. The germline V gene encodes CDR1 MNHEY and CDR2 SMNVEV (reference sequence). The CDR3 has 14 amino acids. This CDR3 reads CASSSSRVLYEQYF. The CDR3 DNA is TGTGCCAGCAGTTCTTCTCGGGTACTCTACGAGCAGTACTTC.

The CDR3 protein is CASSIDGQGRSYNEQFF. CDR3 DNA: TGTGCCAGTAGTATCGACGGACAGGGACGGTCCTACAATGAGCAGTTCTTC. The V and J genes are TRBV19 and TRBJ2-1; 8 nucleotides match TRBD1. This CDR3 comprises 17 residues. The V gene end was trimmed by 3 bases and the J gene end by 1 base; junction bases not matched to a gene: 8. Germline V lookup: CDR1 LNHDA, CDR2 SQIVND (reference sequence).

The genes are TRBV7-8 and TRBJ1-3, with 7 bases matching TRBD1. There are 19 residues in the CDR3. Germline CDR1 SGHVS, CDR2 FQNEAQ. The junction had 17 bases not matched to a gene; V was cut back by 3 bases and J by 3 bases. CDR3 DNA sequence: TGTGCCAGCAGCTTCAATTTTATTACTTCAGGGGGAGGTGGAAACACCATATATTTT. Its protein product is CASSFNFITSGGGGNTIYF.

The sample holds a few counts of this clone. This rearrangement joins TRBV2 to TRBJ1-2; 11 bases align to TRBD1. The CDR3 runs to 16 residues. Trimming took 4 bases from V and 8 from J; bases not matched to a gene: 12. The V gene's germline CDR1 is SNHLY and CDR2 FYNNEI. The CDR3 spells CASSATPGQGAGGYTF. CDR3 DNA: TGTGCCAGCAGTGCAACCCCCGGACAGGGGGCTGGAGGCTACACCTTC.

The chain is built from TRBV19 and TRBJ1-1; no clear D. Germline V gene sequence: CDR1 LNHDA, CDR2 SQIVND (reference sequence). The ends were cut back, 5 bases at V and 0 bases at J, with 13 bases in the middle. This CDR3 spans 15 amino acids. Here the CDR3 DNA reads TGTGCCAGTAGTTTGATCTGGGCCCTGAACACTGAAGCTTTCTTT. Translation gives CASSLIWALNTEAFF.

This clone has just one count. This chain connects TRBV7-2 to TRBJ1-1; D is ambiguous. The CDR3 length is 15 residues. V was cut by 5 bases and J by 1 base, with 14 bases left in between. The germline gives CDR1 SGHTA, CDR2 FQGNSA. The CDR3 is CASSIGGSRNTEAFF. The CDR3 nucleotides are TGTGCCAGCAGCATAGGAGGGTCGCGGAACACTGAAGCTTTCTTT. Full variable domain (remainder filled in from reference TRBV7-2 and TRBJ1-1): GAGVSQSPSNKVTEKGKDVELRCDPISGHTALYWYRQSLGQGLEFLIYFQGNSAPDKSGLPSDRFSAERTGGSVSTLTIQRTQQEDSAVYLCASSIGGSRNTEAFFGQGTRLTVV.

The count of this clone is one. The V gene is TRBV4-1, the J gene TRBJ1-4, with TRBD1 as a possible D gene (6 bases). The CDR3 contains 13 residues. The germline gives CDR1 MGHRA, CDR2 YSYEKL. The ends were cut back, 0 bases at V and 11 bases at J, with 10 bases in the middle. In DNA form, the CDR3 reads TGCGCCAGCAGCCAAGATCAGGGGCGGAAACTGTTTTTT. Amino acids: CASSQDQGRKLFF.

The chain recombines TRBV9 with TRBJ1-6; possible D gene TRBD1, 6 bases. Germline assignment: CDR1 SGDLS and CDR2 YYNGEE. V lost 4 bases and J 7 bases, leaving 15 bases between the germline ends. The CDR3 spans 15 residues. CDR3 DNA sequence: TGTGCCAGCAGCCCCACAGGGACGGTCAATTCACCCCTCCACTTT. It codes for CASSPTGTVNSPLHF.

V is TRBV19 and J is TRBJ1-4, with 7 bases identical to TRBD1. The CDR3 is 17 amino acids. The germline gives CDR1 LNHDA, CDR2 SQIVND (reference sequence). With 3 bases clipped from V and 6 bases from J, the junction kept 13 bases outside the gene matches. For the CDR3, the DNA is TGTGCCAGTAGTATCAACGCCCAGACAGGGCCTTATGAAAAACTGTTTTTT. Residues: CASSINAQTGPYEKLFF.

V is TRBV7-9 and J is TRBJ1-2; D is uncertain. Germline lookup yields CDR1 SEHNR and CDR2 FQNEAQ (reference sequence). The CDR3 is 12 amino acids. Trimming took 4 bases from V and 4 from J, leaving 7 bases between them. CDR3 bases: TGTGCCAGCAGCTCCCTAATCTATGGCTACACCTTC. It encodes CASSSLIYGYTF.

The chain recombines TRBV5-4 with TRBJ2-2; the D is unclear. Germline V gene lookup returns CDR1 SGHNT and CDR2 YYREEE (reference sequence). Trimming removed 4 bases from V and 3 bases from J, with 16 bases in between. The CDR3 length is 16 residues. The CDR3 nucleotides read TGTGCCAGCAGCCTCGACCCACGCCGGGACACCGGGGAGCTGTTTTTT. Amino acid sequence: CASSLDPRRDTGELFF.

This clone was detected once. The rearrangement joins TRBV19 to TRBJ1-3; D remains ambiguous. CDR1 is LNHDA, CDR2 SQIVND, per germline (reference sequence). Trimming shortened V by 4 bases and J by 0 bases, and 4 bases separated the two germline ends. The CDR3 is 13 amino acids. The CDR3 coding sequence is TGTGCCAGTAGTAGCGCCTCTGGAAACACCATATATTTT. Its protein is CASSSASGNTIYF. The full variable domain, completed using reference TRBV19 and TRBJ1-3, is DGGITQSPKYLFRKEGQNVTLSCEQNLNHDAMYWYRQDPGQGLRLIYYSQIVNDFQKGDIAEGYSVSREKKESFPLTVTSAQKNPTAFYLCASSSASGNTIYFGEGSWLTVV.

The DNA for the CDR3 is TGTGCCACCAGTGATCCGGGAGGGAATTCGGTCGGGGAGCTGTTTTTT. Translating gives CATSDPGGNSVGELFF. The rearrangement joins TRBV24-1 to TRBJ2-2; TRBD2 aligns across 8 bases. V trimming: 3 bases; J trimming: 7 bases; junction bases outside the gene matches: 9. This CDR3 has 16 residues. Germline V lookup: CDR1 KGHDR, CDR2 SFDVKD.

The V call is TRBV7-2, the J call TRBJ1-3; D unclear. Germline loops: CDR1 SGHTA, CDR2 FQGNSA. Trimming shortened V by 1 base and J by 7 bases, and 11 bases separated the two germline ends. CDR3 size: 14 residues. CDR3 coding DNA: TGTGCCAGCAGCTTAGGTTCCCAGACTAACACCATATATTTT. Translated, it gives CASSLGSQTNTIYF.

This clone was seen a few times. This chain connects TRBV6-5 to TRBJ1-6; D might be TRBD1 (5 bases). The V gene lost 5 bases and the J gene lost 10 bases, with 12 bases spanning the gap. The length of the CDR3 is 13 residues. Germline CDR1 reads MNHEY; CDR2 reads SVGAGI. The CDR3 region has the DNA TGTGCCAGCAGTCGAGCAGGGTCCTCACCCCTCCACTTT. Its protein is CASSRAGSSPLHF.

This clone has more than one count but fewer than ten. This chain connects TRBV3-1 (or the pseudogene TRBV3-2) to TRBJ1-1; the D gene is possibly TRBD1 (6 bases). V lost 4 bases and J 4 bases, leaving 19 bases between the germline ends. The CDR3 has 16 amino acids. Germline V gene lookup returns CDR1 LGHDT and CDR2 YNNKEL (reference sequence). CDR3 in amino acids: CASSPSYRVGGTEAFF. DNA of the CDR3: TGTGCCAGCAGCCCCTCTTACAGGGTGGGTGGCACTGAAGCTTTCTTT.